This T cell receptor (beta chain) was identified in a study of blood T cell repertoires in COVID-19. Study as a whole: COVID-19 samples, acute and convalescent, were from the United States, Italy and Spain. T cells, B-cell-depleted T cells, or PBMCs supplied cDNA or gDNA.

There are 17 residues in the CDR3. V lost 0 bases, J lost 5 bases, and 11 bases stayed unmatched. Germline values: CDR1 SGHRS, CDR2 YFSETQ. Participant ages covered 18 to 89 years across 24 US areas. Authors' processing steps: How many nucleated cells were present was estimated from reference gene primer amplification. Only in-frame clones appear in the TCRdb table, and some are missing; sequencing was by immunoSEQ multiplex PCR. That table gives V, J and clone size, and the DNA gave D and trimming. The sample shows 400,000 or so clones, nearly 90% of them seen only once. The sequence was collected from a woman in her thirties or forties with acute COVID-19. The sample comprised PBMCs or T cells enriched from blood (not recorded which). The chain has TRBV5-1 and TRBJ2-3; 8 bases map to TRBD2. Here the CDR3 DNA reads TGCGCCAGCAGCTTGGGTCGCACGGCGGGGGGTGAAGATACGCAGTATTTT. Protein: CASSLGRTAGGEDTQYF.